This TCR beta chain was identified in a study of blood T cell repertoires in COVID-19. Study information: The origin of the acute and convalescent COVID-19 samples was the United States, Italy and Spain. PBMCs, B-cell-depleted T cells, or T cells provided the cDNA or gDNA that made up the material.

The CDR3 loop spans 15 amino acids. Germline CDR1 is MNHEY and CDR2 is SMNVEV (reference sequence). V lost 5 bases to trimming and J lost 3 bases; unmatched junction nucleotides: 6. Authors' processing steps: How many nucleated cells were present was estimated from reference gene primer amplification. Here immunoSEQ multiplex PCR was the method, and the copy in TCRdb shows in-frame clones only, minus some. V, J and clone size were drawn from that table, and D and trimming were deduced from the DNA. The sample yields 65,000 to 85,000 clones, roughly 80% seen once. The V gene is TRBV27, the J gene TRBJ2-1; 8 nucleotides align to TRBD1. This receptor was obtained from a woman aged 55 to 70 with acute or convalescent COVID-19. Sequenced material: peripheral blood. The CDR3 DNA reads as TGTGCCAGCAGTCTCGGGACAGGTCTCTACAATGAGCAGTTCTTC. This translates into CASSLGTGLYNEQFF.